The entry below gives a single TCR beta chain sequence along with its context. The antigen remains undetermined. The record originates from a study of T cells expressing NK-cell markers. Study-level points and caveats: There were a few donors in whom these clonotypes also led the CD3+CD56-NKG2C+ fraction.

This CDR3 spans 14 amino acids. The germline V gene encodes CDR1 MNHNS and CDR2 SASEGT. TCRdb reanalyzed the 5' RACE reads, giving one entry per CDR3 protein sequence and no DNA. This table holds some 300,000 distinct CDR3 sequences. Sample: blood T cells: a sorted CD56 or NKG2C T cell subset, CD4+ or CD8+ T cells, or bulk PBMC T cells (not recorded which). The chain recombines TRBV6-1 with TRBJ2-3; the TCRdb call, TRBD1, lacks DNA for checking. The TCR sequence derives from a young man in good health. The CDR3 sequence is CASSRQGRTDTQYF.